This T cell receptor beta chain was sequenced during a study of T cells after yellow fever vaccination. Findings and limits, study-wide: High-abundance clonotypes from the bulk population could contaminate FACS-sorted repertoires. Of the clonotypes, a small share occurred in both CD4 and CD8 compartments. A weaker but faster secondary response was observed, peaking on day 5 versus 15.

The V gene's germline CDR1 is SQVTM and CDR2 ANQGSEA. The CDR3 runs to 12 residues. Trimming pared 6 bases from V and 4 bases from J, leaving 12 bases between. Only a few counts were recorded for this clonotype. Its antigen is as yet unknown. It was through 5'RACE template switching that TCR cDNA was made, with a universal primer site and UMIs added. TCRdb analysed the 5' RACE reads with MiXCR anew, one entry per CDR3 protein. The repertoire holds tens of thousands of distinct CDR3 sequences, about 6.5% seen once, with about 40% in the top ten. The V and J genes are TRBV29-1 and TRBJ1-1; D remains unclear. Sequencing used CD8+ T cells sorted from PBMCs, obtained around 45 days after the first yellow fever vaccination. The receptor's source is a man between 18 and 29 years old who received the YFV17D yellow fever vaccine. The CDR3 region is CSVRSPGTEAFF. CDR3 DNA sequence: TGCAGCGTCCGTAGCCCGGGCACTGAAGCTTTCTTT.